What follows are 30 T cell receptor beta chains derived from one specimen sequenced in a study of cytomegalovirus exposure and HLA in healthy donors. Data came from immunoSEQ multiplex PCR; TCRdb stores just in-frame clones and leaves some out. The data contain about 190,000 clones, roughly 82% of them seen just once; the ten biggest clones take up approximately 7%. The sample comprised PBMCs. These receptors were collected from a man aged 18 to 35 in good health and CMV-seropositive.

The V call is TRBV5-4, the J call TRBJ2-2; D ambiguous. Germline-derived CDR1 and CDR2 are SGHNT and YYREEE (reference sequence). The CDR3 loop spans 15 amino acids. V lost 4 bases and J 1 base, leaving 11 bases between the germline ends. The CDR3 bases are TGTGCCAGCAGCACCCGGTCGGGGAACACCGGGGAGCTGTTTTTT. Protein sequence: CASSTRSGNTGELFF. Drawing the rest from reference TRBV5-4 and TRBJ2-2, the complete variable domain is ETGVTQSPTHLIKTRGQQVTLRCSSQSGHNTVSWYQQALGQGPQFIFQYYREEENGRGNFPPRFSGLQFPNYSSELNVNALELDDSALYLCASSTRSGNTGELFFGEGSRLTVL.

The rearrangement uses TRBV27 and TRBJ2-2; D is unresolved. CDR3 length: 15 residues. Looked up from germline, CDR1 is MNHEY and CDR2 is SMNVEV (reference sequence). Trimming left V 3 bases short and J 2 bases short, with 10 bases between. The CDR3 reads CASSFRPANTGELFF. In DNA form, the CDR3 reads TGTGCCAGCAGTTTCAGGCCAGCCAACACCGGGGAGCTGTTTTTT.

The rearrangement links TRBV29-1 to TRBJ2-3; D may be TRBD2 (6 bases). Germline CDR1 and CDR2: SQVTM and ANQGSEA. The ends were cut back, 7 bases at V and 0 bases at J, with 11 bases in the middle. This CDR3 spans 13 amino acids. The CDR3 nucleotides read TGCAGCGCGGCGGAGGGGAGCACAGATACGCAGTATTTT. Translation gives CSAAEGSTDTQYF.

V usage is TRBV28 and J usage is TRBJ2-7; 8 bases agree with TRBD1. CDR3 size: 15 residues. Germline V lookup: CDR1 MDHEN, CDR2 SYDVKM. With 5 bases clipped from V and 8 bases from J, the junction kept 14 bases outside the gene matches. The CDR3 region has the DNA TGTGCCAGCAGTCCTAGGACAGGGTCGGCCTCCCAGCAGTACTTC. This translates into CASSPRTGSASQQYF.

The CDR3 reads CASSVGELGTGPEKLFF. The CDR3 coding sequence is TGTGCCAGCAGCGTCGGAGAGTTAGGGACAGGGCCCGAAAAACTGTTTTTT. The chain has TRBV9 and TRBJ1-4; TRBD1 matches 9 bases. The germline V gene encodes CDR1 SGDLS and CDR2 YYNGEE. There are 17 residues in the CDR3. Unmatched junction bases numbered 13, after V lost 2 bases and J lost 8 bases.

The chain recombines TRBV19 with TRBJ2-7; D is uncertain. V lost 2 bases and J 0 bases, leaving 11 bases between the germline ends. Germline CDR1 and CDR2: LNHDA and SQIVND (reference sequence). This CDR3 has 15 residues. The CDR3 here is CASSIFFGSSYEQYF. CDR3 sequence (DNA): TGTGCCAGTAGTATATTTTTTGGCAGCTCCTACGAGCAGTACTTC.

The chain recombines TRBV7-2 with TRBJ2-1, with TRBD2 identical over 11 bases. CDR3 length: 16 amino acids. Germline loops: CDR1 SGHTA, CDR2 FQGNSA. V trimming: 5 bases; J trimming: 3 bases; junction bases outside the gene matches: 6. The CDR3, as DNA: TGTGCCAGCAGCATAATGGGACTAGCGGACTACAATGAGCAGTTCTTC. Protein sequence: CASSIMGLADYNEQFF. The full variable domain, in which reference TRBV7-2 and TRBJ2-1 provide the parts outside the CDR3, is GAGVSQSPSNKVTEKGKDVELRCDPISGHTALYWYRQSLGQGLEFLIYFQGNSAPDKSGLPSDRFSAERTGGSVSTLTIQRTQQEDSAVYLCASSIMGLADYNEQFFGPGTRLTVL.

The CDR3: CASSVAGRGTDTQYF. CDR3 nucleotide sequence: TGTGCCAGCAGCGTAGCGGGGAGAGGGACAGATACGCAGTATTTT. The J gene is TRBJ2-3, the V gene TRBV9; possible D gene TRBD2, 5 bases. The CDR3 runs 15 residues. V shed 0 bases and J shed 3 bases, with 11 bases lying between them. Germline V gives CDR1 SGDLS, CDR2 YYNGEE.

Only one count was recorded for this clone. This sequence joins TRBV7-9 and TRBJ1-3; D call uncertain. The CDR3 contains 15 residues. V was cut by 3 bases and J by 4 bases, with 13 bases left in between. Germline assignment: CDR1 SEHNR and CDR2 FQNEAQ (reference sequence). CDR3: CASSFNGVAGNTIYF. In DNA, the CDR3 is TGTGCCAGCAGCTTTAACGGGGTGGCGGGAAACACCATATATTTT. Supplemented by reference TRBV7-9 and TRBJ1-3, the full variable domain reads DTGVSQNPRHKITKRGQNVTFRCDPISEHNRLYWYRQTLGQGPEFLTYFQNEAQLEKSRLLSDRFSAERPKGSFSTLEIQRTEQGDSAMYLCASSFNGVAGNTIYFGEGSWLTVV.

This clone occurred many times. This chain links TRBV29-1 with TRBJ2-2; D possibly corresponds to TRBD1 (5 bases). Trimming stripped 7 bases from V and 5 bases from J, with 14 bases between. Germline V gives CDR1 SQVTM, CDR2 ANQGSEA. The length of the CDR3 is 13 residues. DNA for the CDR3: TGCAGCGCTCGGCAGGGCCCGACCGGGGAGCTGTTTTTT. It translates to CSARQGPTGELFF.

In this sample, this clone turned up once. The chain joins TRBV28 to TRBJ2-1; D gene unclear. The germline CDR1 and CDR2 sequences are MDHEN and SYDVKM. V was clipped by 5 bases and J by 9 bases, with 20 bases between them. This CDR3 is built from 15 residues. The CDR3 DNA is TGTGCCAGCAGTCCTCCCAGCGAGTCGTTAGGTGAGCAGTTCTTC. As protein: CASSPPSESLGEQFF.

The chain couples TRBV29-1 to TRBJ1-3; D is ambiguous. The CDR3 consists of 13 residues. CDR1 is SQVTM and CDR2 is ANQGSEA in the germline V gene. Trimming took off 4 bases at V and 4 bases at J, with 11 bases between the two ends. The CDR3 spells CSVVHPRGNTIYF. DNA for the CDR3: TGCAGCGTTGTCCACCCGAGGGGAAACACCATATATTTT.

CDR3 region: CASSDSRDNPPGELFF. As DNA, the CDR3 is TGTGCCAGCAGCGACTCCCGGGACAACCCTCCCGGGGAGCTGTTTTTT. This rearrangement joins TRBV9 to TRBJ2-2; tentatively, D is TRBD1 (6 bases). Deletions cut 3 bases from V and 6 bases from J, with 18 bases between. CDR1 and CDR2 from the germline V gene are SGDLS and YYNGEE. The CDR3 is 16 amino acids.

This chain links TRBV4-3 with TRBJ2-7; 8 bases align to TRBD1. The CDR3 is made up of 15 amino acids. The ends lost 0 bases at V and 4 bases at J; junction bases unmatched: 5. CDR1 and CDR2 (germline): LGHNA, YSLEER. CDR3 sequence reads: CASSQDRGRRYEQYF. The CDR3, as DNA: TGCGCCAGCAGCCAAGACAGGGGGCGTAGATACGAGCAGTACTTC.

The genes are TRBV11-2 and TRBJ2-2, with D uncertain. The CDR3 is 14 amino acids. The germline gives CDR1 SGHAT, CDR2 FQNNGV. V lost 5 bases and J lost 7, with 14 bases in between. The CDR3 reads CASSQISQIGELFF. The CDR3, as DNA: TGTGCCAGCAGCCAAATATCCCAGATCGGGGAGCTGTTTTTT.

V and J are TRBV4-1 and TRBJ1-2; the match to TRBD1 covers 12 bases. The CDR3 loop spans 17 amino acids. Per germline, CDR1 MGHRA and CDR2 YSYEKL. V shed 0 bases, J shed 8 bases, and the junction held 10 bases outside the gene matches. CDR3 nucleotides: TGCGCCAGCAGCCAAGACCCGTTGGGACAGGGGGCGCAAGGCTACACCTTC. Protein: CASSQDPLGQGAQGYTF.

The chain has TRBV5-6 and TRBJ2-7, with 7 bases that match TRBD2. The CDR3 extends over 15 amino acids. Germline V gene lookup returns CDR1 SGHDT and CDR2 YYEEEE. J was trimmed by 0 bases and V by 7 bases; bases with no gene match: 10. The CDR3 nucleotides read TGTGCCAGCGGGATTCTAGCGGCTTACTCCTACGAGCAGTACTTC. It encodes CASGILAAYSYEQYF.

The gene calls are TRBV7-9 and TRBJ2-1; possibly TRBD2 for D (6 bases). V was trimmed by 11 bases and J by 0 bases, leaving 20 bases between them. Per germline, CDR1 SEHNR and CDR2 FQNEAQ (reference sequence). The CDR3 covers 16 residues. In nucleotides, the CDR3 is TGTGCCTCACAGCGGGTCGGCGGACCCTCCTACAATGAGCAGTTCTTC. It encodes CASQRVGGPSYNEQFF.

The V call is TRBV5-1, the J call TRBJ2-1; 11 bases line up with TRBD1. The CDR3 extends over 14 amino acids. V dropped 7 bases and J dropped 6; count of bases not matched to a gene: 6. The V gene's germline CDR1 is SGHRS and CDR2 YFSETQ. CDR3 DNA sequence: TGCGCCAGCGCGGGACAGGGGGTTCGCAATGAGCAGTTCTTC. Protein product: CASAGQGVRNEQFF.

The V and J genes are TRBV7-2 and TRBJ2-2; 7 bases fit TRBD1. Germline V gene sequence: CDR1 SGHTA, CDR2 FQGNSA. This CDR3 has 15 amino acids. Trimming cost V 1 base and J 4 bases; bases outside gene matches: 3. CDR3 bases: TGTGCCAGCAGCTTAGGAAGGGGGCGCACCGGGGAGCTGTTTTTT. Its translation: CASSLGRGRTGELFF.

J is TRBJ1-2 and V is TRBV19; no clear D gene. Germline-derived CDR1 and CDR2 are LNHDA and SQIVND (reference sequence). The V and J ends lost 5 bases and 2 bases respectively, with 15 bases between them. The CDR3 extends over 15 amino acids. For the CDR3, the DNA is TGTGCCAGTAGTGAAAGGTGGGCCGGCAACTATGGCTACACCTTC. Its translation: CASSERWAGNYGYTF.

CDR3 nucleotide sequence: TGTGCCAGCGGGGCAGGGGGCTCCTACGAGCAGTACTTC. Translated, it gives CASGAGGSYEQYF. The chain employs TRBV9 and TRBJ2-7; 7 positions match TRBD1. The CDR3 runs 13 residues. In germline, CDR1 is SGDLS, CDR2 YYNGEE. The V segment lost 7 bases and the J segment 0 bases; nucleotides outside the gene matches: 4.

The chain has TRBV6-5 and TRBJ1-5; D perhaps matches TRBD1 (6 bases). V lost 6 bases and J 4 bases, leaving 7 bases between the germline ends. This CDR3 region has 12 residues. Per the germline V gene, CDR1 is MNHEY and CDR2 is SVGAGI. The CDR3 region is CASRQGNQPQHF. DNA for the CDR3: TGTGCCAGCAGGCAGGGGAATCAGCCCCAGCATTTT.

The genes are TRBV5-6 and TRBJ2-3; 16 bases match TRBD2. Germline lookup yields CDR1 SGHDT and CDR2 YYEEEE. The V gene end was trimmed by 4 bases and the J gene end by 4 bases; junction bases not matched to a gene: 3. This CDR3 is 16 amino acids long. CDR3 coding DNA: TGTGCCAGCAGCGGCGGGACTAGCGGGAGGGCAGATACGCAGTATTTT. Its protein is CASSGGTSGRADTQYF.

V is TRBV7-8 and J is TRBJ1-5; TRBD1 might be the D (5 bases). Trimming removed 4 bases from V and 7 bases from J, with 11 bases in between. Germline V gene sequence: CDR1 SGHVS, CDR2 FQNEAQ. The CDR3 sequence is 13 residues long. The CDR3 protein is CASSYAGRQPQHF. The CDR3 DNA is TGTGCCAGCAGCTACGCAGGGCGCCAGCCCCAGCATTTT.

This chain uses TRBV27 with TRBJ2-1; 7 nucleotides match TRBD2. Trimming cost V 8 bases and J 6 bases; bases outside gene matches: 7. CDR1 and CDR2 (germline): MNHEY, SMNVEV (reference sequence). The CDR3 spans 13 residues. CDR3 in DNA: TGTGCCAGCGGCATGGGAGGGGTCAATGAGCAGTTCTTC. Protein sequence: CASGMGGVNEQFF.

This sequence joins TRBV25-1 and TRBJ1-1; unclear D gene. CDR3 length: 13 residues. V gave up 7 bases and J gave up 8 bases, with 17 bases separating them. From germline, CDR1 is MGHDK and CDR2 SYGVNS. This CDR3 reads CASKDGREGEAFF. The CDR3 DNA sequence: TGTGCCAGCAAAGACGGTCGAGAGGGAGAAGCTTTCTTT.

The J gene is TRBJ2-7, the V gene TRBV6-5; the match to TRBD2 covers 7 bases. This CDR3 is built from 16 residues. J lost 0 bases, V lost 4 bases, and 9 bases had no gene match. Per the germline V gene, CDR1 is MNHEY and CDR2 is SVGAGI. CDR3 sequence reads: CASSSPSGKDSYEQYF. The CDR3 DNA follows: TGTGCCAGCAGTTCGCCTAGCGGAAAAGACTCCTACGAGCAGTACTTC.

V and J are TRBV7-2 and TRBJ1-4; a weak D match, TRBD1 (5 bases). This CDR3 has 16 amino acids. Germline-derived CDR1 and CDR2 are SGHTA and FQGNSA. V was cut by 0 bases and J by 2 bases, with 10 bases left in between. The CDR3 coding sequence is TGTGCCAGCAGCTTAGCCCCCGGGGGTACTAATGAAAAACTGTTTTTT. Translated, it gives CASSLAPGGTNEKLFF. The full variable domain, rest sourced from reference TRBV7-2 and TRBJ1-4, is GAGVSQSPSNKVTEKGKDVELRCDPISGHTALYWYRQSLGQGLEFLIYFQGNSAPDKSGLPSDRFSAERTGGSVSTLTIQRTQQEDSAVYLCASSLAPGGTNEKLFFGSGTQLSVL.

This rearrangement joins TRBV27 to TRBJ1-2; 9 nucleotides line up with TRBD1. Germline trimming cut 2 bases from V and 4 bases from J; bases unmatched to any gene: 5. The CDR3 extends over 15 amino acids. CDR1 is MNHEY and CDR2 is SMNVEV in the germline V gene (reference sequence). CDR3 sequence: CASSLGDRACYGYTF. The CDR3 DNA reads as TGTGCCAGCAGTTTAGGGGACAGGGCGTGCTATGGCTACACCTTC.